The 4 T cell receptor beta chains listed next were all sequenced from one sample in a study of blood T cell repertoires in COVID-19. Data came from immunoSEQ multiplex PCR; TCRdb stores just in-frame clones and leaves some out. This sample has about 110,000 clones, with around three quarters found just once. Sequenced input: peripheral blood. These receptors all come from an older woman with acute or convalescent COVID-19.

The gene calls are TRBV11-2 and TRBJ2-3; a possible D gene is TRBD2 (6 bases). The CDR3 has 15 residues. The V and J ends lost 2 bases and 4 bases respectively, with 13 bases between them. Germline CDR1 and CDR2: SGHAT and FQNNGV. The DNA for the CDR3 is TGTGCCAGCAGCTTAAACGCGGGGTCTCCAGATACGCAGTATTTT. Amino acid sequence: CASSLNAGSPDTQYF. Full variable domain (rest looked up from reference TRBV11-2 and TRBJ2-3): EAGVAQSPRYKIIEKRQSVAFWCNPISGHATLYWYQQILGQGPKLLIQFQNNGVVDDSQLPKDRFSAERLKGVDSTLKIQPAKLEDSAVYLCASSLNAGSPDTQYFGPGTRLTVL.

This chain connects TRBV7-8 to TRBJ2-1, with TRBD1 matching 8 bases. CDR1 SGHVS and CDR2 FQNEAQ come from the germline V gene. The CDR3 extends over 15 amino acids. V shed 4 bases, J shed 1 base, and the junction held 3 bases outside the gene matches. The CDR3 DNA follows: TGTGCCAGCAGCTCGGACAGGGTTTCCTACAATGAGCAGTTCTTC. Translation gives CASSSDRVSYNEQFF.

The chain couples TRBV5-1 to TRBJ1-3, with 12 nucleotides matching TRBD1. J was trimmed by 2 bases and V by 4 bases; bases with no gene match: 4. Germline loops: CDR1 SGHRS, CDR2 YFSETQ. The CDR3 contains 16 residues. The CDR3 here is CASSPGQGAPGNTIYF. DNA of the CDR3: TGCGCCAGCAGCCCGGGACAGGGGGCGCCTGGAAACACCATATATTTT.

The rearrangement joins TRBV6-2 or TRBV6-3 to TRBJ1-5, with a possible D match to TRBD1 (5 bases). Trimming shortened V by 6 bases and J by 0 bases, and 15 bases separated the two germline ends. CDR1 MNHEY and CDR2 SVGEGT come from the germline V gene. This CDR3 region has 16 residues. CDR3 bases: TGTGCCAGCAGCCCAGCGACAGCGTATAGCAATCAGCCCCAGCATTTT. Its protein product is CASSPATAYSNQPQHF.